The rows below give T cell receptor beta chains drawn from one sample of a study of T cells in Graves' hyperthyroidism and ophthalmopathy. MiXCR was run by TCRdb on the multiplex PCR reads, yielding one entry per CDR3 protein. The sample contains approximately 720,000 distinct CDR3 sequences, 18% of which appear only once. Sequenced: blood. The receptors were sampled from a woman aged 45-60 years with Graves' hyperthyroidism that later progressed to Graves' ophthalmopathy. Each CDR3 is given with its conserved first and last residue. A D gene is named only where the DNA matches it firmly. Size tells how often a clone was seen (once, few, many) or the class of an expanded clone, and some rows leave it out.

. 11 TRBJ2-4 . TRBV6-2/TRBV6-3 TGTGCCAGCAGTTACAAGGACATTCAGTACTTC CASSYKDIQYF
. 14 TRBJ1-1 many TRBV12-3/TRBV12-4 TGTGCCAGCAGTCCTCAGGGTATCCGGACTGAAGCTTTCTTT CASSPQGIRTEAFF
. 14 TRBJ1-2 few TRBV7-9 TGTGCCAGCAGCAAGAACGAACTTAACTATGGCTACACCTTC CASSKNELNYGYTF
TRBD1 16 TRBJ2-5 few TRBV5-1 TGCGCCAGCAGCTTGCCGGGGACAGGTAAACAAGAGACCCAGTACTTC CASSLPGTGKQETQYF
. 13 TRBJ1-1 many TRBV3-1 TGTGCCAGCAGCCAAGATAGGCACACTGAAGCTTTCTTT CASSQDRHTEAFF
. 13 TRBJ2-7 . TRBV27 TGTGCCAGCAGTCCACCCTCGACCTACGAGCAGTACTTC CASSPPSTYEQYF
TRBD2 16 TRBJ2-3 . TRBV6-1 TGTGCCAGCAGGGGTGTGGGCGGGGGGGCCAGAAATACGCAGTATTTT CASRGVGGGARNTQYF
. 13 TRBJ1-2 many TRBV20-1 TGCAGTGCTAGGGAGCAGGGACGTCGAGGCTACACCTTC CSAREQGRRGYTF
. 16 TRBJ1-5 . TRBV18 TGTGCCAGCTCACCACTAGGGAGGGAAGGCAATCAGCCCCAGCATTTT CASSPLGREGNQPQHF
. 15 TRBJ1-4 few TRBV6-1 TGTGCCAGCAGTTCCCGTATCAGTATGGATGAAAAACTGTTTTTT CASSSRISMDEKLFF
. 13 TRBJ2-3 . TRBV6-5 TGTGCCAGCAGTTACTCAGACACAGATACGCAGTATTTT CASSYSDTDTQYF
. 15 TRBJ1-5 . TRBV19 TGTGCCAGTAGTTTAGAGGACTGGGGTAATCAGCCCCAGCATTTT CASSLEDWGNQPQHF
. 15 TRBJ1-5 . TRBV5-1 TGCGCCAGCAGTTGGGACGGCGATAGCAATCAGCCCCAGCATTTT CASSWDGDSNQPQHF
TRBD1 14 TRBJ1-6 . TRBV20-1 TGCAGTGCTAGGGGGACAGCGAGAAACTCACCCCTCCACTTT CSARGTARNSPLHF
. 13 TRBJ2-2 once TRBV29-1 TGCAGCGTTGTGGGCAGATACACCGGGGAGCTGTTTTTT CSVVGRYTGELFF
. 15 TRBJ1-5 . TRBV12-3/TRBV12-4 TGTGCCAGCACCTACTCCCCCCATAGCAATCAGCCCCAGCATTTT CASTYSPHSNQPQHF
. 12 TRBJ1-2 many TRBV5-8 TGTGCCAGCAGCGCCCCCAACTATGGCTACACCTTC CASSAPNYGYTF
. 11 TRBJ2-7 few TRBV6-1 TGTGCCAGCTCGCCCGGAGCTGGGCAGTACTTC CASSPGAGQYF
TRBD1 15 TRBJ2-3 many TRBV11-3 TGTGCCAGCAGCTCCGGACAGGGGACGGTAGATACGCAGTATTTT CASSSGQGTVDTQYF
TRBD2 14 TRBJ2-1 many TRBV20-1 TGCAGTGCCGGGGGGATCTCATCGTACAATGAGCAGTTCTTC CSAGGISSYNEQFF
. 15 TRBJ1-5 . TRBV6-2/TRBV6-3 TGTGCCAGCACCCTCCAGCGGGGTCCCAATCAGCCCCAGCATTTT CASTLQRGPNQPQHF
. 14 TRBJ1-2 . TRBV6-2/TRBV6-3 TGTGCCAGCAGTCCCAGTGGGGTGCCCTATGGCTACACCTTC CASSPSGVPYGYTF
TRBD1 16 TRBJ2-2 . TRBV18 TGTGCCAGCTCACCGACAGGGGCCACGAACACCGGGGAGCTGTTTTTT CASSPTGATNTGELFF
. 14 TRBJ1-5 few TRBV6-1 TGTGCCAGCAGTGAGGATCTCACCAATCAGCCCCAGCATTTT CASSEDLTNQPQHF
TRBD1 17 TRBJ2-5 . TRBV29-1 TGCAGCGTTGGCGTTTTTGGGACAGGGGTATACCAAGAGACCCAGTACTTC CSVGVFGTGVYQETQYF
. 11 TRBJ2-1 . TRBV30 TGTGCCTGGAGCCCTTACAATGAGCAGTTCTTC CAWSPYNEQFF
. 14 TRBJ1-1 . TRBV20-1 TGCAGTGCTGGAGGACACCGGGAGGACACTGAAGCTTTCTTT CSAGGHREDTEAFF
. 13 TRBJ1-1 many TRBV7-6 TGTGCCAGCAGCGCGACGACAGTCCTGAAAGCTTTCTTT CASSATTVLKAFF
. 12 TRBJ1-1 many TRBV3-1 TGTGCCAGCAGCCAAGGTACCACTGAAGCTTTCTTT CASSQGTTEAFF
. 15 TRBJ1-3 many TRBV20-1 TGCAGTGCTAGAACCCAGACAGGCTCTGGAAACACCATATATTTT CSARTQTGSGNTIYF